The 15 T cell receptor beta chains below all came from one sample that was sequenced in a study of control samples from healthy donors and cancer patients. Assay used: immunoSEQ multiplex PCR; TCRdb lists only in-frame clones, some missing. In the table there are about 130,000 clones, just under 90% of which are singletons. Source material: PBMCs. All receptors derive from a man in his fifties with head and neck cancer.

This rearrangement joins TRBV10-2 to TRBJ1-5, with 7 bases that match TRBD1. V was pared by 8 bases and J by 4 bases, with 5 bases of the junction left unmatched. The CDR3 has 13 residues. The V gene's germline CDR1 is WSHSY and CDR2 SAAADI. The DNA of the CDR3 is TGCGCCAGCGATGACAGGGATAATCAGCCCCAGCATTTT. The encoded protein is CASDDRDNQPQHF.

The CDR3 loop reads CASSSSRTGLNTEAFF. CDR3 nucleotides: TGTGCCAGCAGTTCCTCCCGGACAGGACTGAACACTGAAGCTTTCTTT. This rearrangement joins TRBV6-5 to TRBJ1-1; TRBD1 matches at 7 bases. V dropped 4 bases and J dropped 0; count of bases not matched to a gene: 8. In germline, CDR1 is MNHEY, CDR2 SVGAGI. This CDR3 contains 16 residues.

V and J are TRBV7-9 and TRBJ2-3; possibly TRBD2 for D (6 bases). The germline gives CDR1 SEHNR, CDR2 FQNEAQ (reference sequence). The CDR3 consists of 15 residues. The V end lost 1 base, the J end lost 1 base, and 9 bases lay between the germline ends. The CDR3: CASSLEVAGTDTQYF. For the CDR3, the DNA is TGTGCCAGCAGCTTAGAGGTAGCGGGCACAGATACGCAGTATTTT. The whole variable domain, filled in from reference TRBV7-9 and TRBJ2-3, reads DTGVSQNPRHKITKRGQNVTFRCDPISEHNRLYWYRQTLGQGPEFLTYFQNEAQLEKSRLLSDRFSAERPKGSFSTLEIQRTEQGDSAMYLCASSLEVAGTDTQYFGPGTRLTVL.

The CDR3 bases are TGTGCCAGCAGCTTAGAGGACACTACCCAGTACTTC. Translated, it gives CASSLEDTTQYF. The genes are TRBV7-9 and TRBJ2-5, with D perhaps matching TRBD1 (5 bases). The CDR3 is 12 residues long. Germline V gene data show CDR1 as SEHNR and CDR2 as FQNEAQ (reference sequence). Trimming left V 1 base short and J 8 bases short, with 8 bases between.

The chain carries TRBV29-1 and TRBJ2-1, with D unclear. Trimming left V 4 bases short and J 4 bases short, with 8 bases between. CDR3 length: 12 residues. Germline V gives CDR1 SQVTM, CDR2 ANQGSEA. Written as DNA, the CDR3 is TGCAGCGTTGGCACAGCATACAATGAGCAGTTCTTC. This codes for CSVGTAYNEQFF.

The V gene is TRBV5-6, the J gene TRBJ1-1; no reliable D call. Germline CDR1 and CDR2: SGHDT and YYEEEE. V dropped 1 base and J dropped 7 bases, with 8 bases sitting between them. The length of the CDR3 is 12 residues. CDR3 residues: CASSLRGFEAFF. CDR3 nucleotide sequence: TGTGCCAGCAGCTTGCGTGGCTTTGAAGCTTTCTTT.

The chain is built from TRBV4-1 and TRBJ1-5; D gene ambiguous. This CDR3 has 16 residues. Deletions cut 1 base from V and 0 bases from J, with 10 bases between. Per the germline V gene, CDR1 is MGHRA and CDR2 is YSYEKL. The CDR3 nucleotides read TGCGCCAGCAGCCAAGTGGTCGTCACTAGCAATCAGCCCCAGCATTTT. It is translated as CASSQVVVTSNQPQHF.

This clone was detected only once. The rearrangement links TRBV7-2 to TRBJ2-1; D not resolved. The germline gives CDR1 SGHTA, CDR2 FQGNSA. The CDR3 loop spans 16 amino acids. V lost 1 base, J lost 0 bases, and 10 bases lay in between. In nucleotides, the CDR3 is TGTGCCAGCAGCTTAGATGGAAGGAGCTCCTACAATGAGCAGTTCTTC. Its protein product is CASSLDGRSSYNEQFF.

CDR3 amino acids: CSVVGWNWWRTSSYEQFF. CDR3 in DNA: TGCAGCGTTGTGGGTTGGAACTGGTGGCGGACTTCGAGCTATGAGCAGTTCTTC. This sequence joins TRBV29-1 and TRBJ2-1; D possibly corresponds to TRBD2 (5 bases). This CDR3 is 18 amino acids long. Trimming removed 4 bases at V and 8 bases at J, with 30 bases between. The germline CDR1 and CDR2 sequences are SQVTM and ANQGSEA.

The chain recombines TRBV10-1 with TRBJ2-7; D is possibly TRBD1 (5 bases). Germline V gene sequence: CDR1 WNHNN, CDR2 SYGVQD (reference sequence). The ends were cut back, 10 bases at V and 6 bases at J, with 16 bases in the middle. The CDR3 totals 12 residues. The CDR3 DNA is TGCGCCACAGGGAAGACGACGGGCGAGCAGTACTTC. Its translation is CATGKTTGEQYF.

Notes on this clone: A junction end diverges from the germline sequence, so it may reflect a read error. The V call is TRBV19, the J call TRBJ2-3; TRBD1 matches at 11 bases. The germline V gene encodes CDR1 LNHDA and CDR2 SQIVND (reference sequence). The CDR3 has 15 amino acids. The CDR3, as DNA: TGTGCCAGTAGTATCTACGGTTTGGGGACAGGGGGACTCATGTTT. As protein: CASSIYGLGTGGLMF.

This clone was counted once. This rearrangement joins TRBV6-5 to TRBJ2-7, with 9 bases lining up with TRBD1. Germline CDR1 reads MNHEY; CDR2 reads SVGAGI. The CDR3 is 15 residues long. V dropped 8 bases and J dropped 0; count of bases not matched to a gene: 8. The CDR3 nucleotides are TGTGCCAGCGTAGCCGGGACAGGGATCTCCTACGAGCAGTACTTC. The encoded protein is CASVAGTGISYEQYF.

This clone is a singleton in its sample. CDR3 DNA sequence: TGTGCCAGCAGTTTGCGACTAGCGGGAGTTGTGGTCCCAGATACGCAGTATTTT. This encodes CASSLRLAGVVVPDTQYF. The chain is built from TRBV27 and TRBJ2-3, with 12 bases that match TRBD2. CDR3 length: 18 amino acids. V was pared by 3 bases and J by 4 bases, with 11 bases of the junction left unmatched. From germline, CDR1 is MNHEY and CDR2 SMNVEV (reference sequence).

This chain connects TRBV23-1 to TRBJ2-1; 9 nucleotides align to TRBD1. TRBV23-1 counts as an open reading frame of uncertain function. This CDR3 has 16 residues. The V gene end was trimmed by 3 bases and the J gene end by 6 bases; junction bases not matched to a gene: 9. The CDR3 reads CASSHVFGTGTNEQFF. DNA of the CDR3: TGCGCCAGCAGTCACGTCTTCGGGACAGGGACCAATGAGCAGTTCTTC.

This chain links TRBV3-1 (or the pseudogene TRBV3-2) with TRBJ2-2; D is uncertain. This CDR3 has 16 amino acids. Germline loops: CDR1 LGHDT, CDR2 YNNKEL (reference sequence). The ends were cut back, 1 base at V and 6 bases at J, with 15 bases in the middle. The CDR3 DNA follows: TGTGCCAGCAGCCAAGTGGTCTTCCCAAACGCCGGGGAGCTGTTTTTT. As protein: CASSQVVFPNAGELFF.